This T cell receptor beta chain derives from a study of cytomegalovirus exposure and HLA in healthy donors. Study-wide context: Prior work identified roughly 120 million unique TCR beta sequences in some 180 million T cells. Drawn from HLA-typed donors, around 85 million unique TCRs were held in an early data release. Findings and limits, study-wide: HLA alleles were associated with some 17,000 TCR beta sequences in a later analysis at 0.05 false discovery rate.

With 5 bases clipped from V and 0 bases from J, the junction kept 16 bases outside the gene matches. This CDR3 region has 18 residues. Germline V CDR1 and CDR2: SGHTA, FQGTGA. Points on this clone: Its antigen remains unknown.

The PCR made use of 60 Vbeta and 13 Jbeta primers. Clones were read by immunoSEQ multiplex PCR, and TCRdb kept only the in-frame ones, dropping some. The profile shows 110,000 to 150,000 clones, about four fifths of them singletons. V gene TRBV7-3 combines with J gene TRBJ2-7; TRBD2 aligns across 7 bases. The sequenced sample was PBMCs. The source is a man aged 35 to 55 in good health and CMV-seronegative. CDR3 in DNA: TGTGCCAGCAGCATGATTGGCGGACGGGGAGGGACCTCCTACGAGCAGTACTTC. Protein: CASSMIGGRGGTSYEQYF.